The present T cell receptor (beta chain) was sequenced within a study of radiotherapy plus CTLA-4 blockade in lung cancer (dated by TCRdb to the late 2010s). Regarding the research as a whole: Objective responses occurred in approximately 19% of enrolled patients, and under 40% achieved disease control.

Summary of the overall study and its limitations: After treatment with radiotherapy and ipilimumab, TCR clones that originated in tumors expanded in peripheral blood. Early dynamic changes in blood T cell clones, together with increased serum interferon-beta after radiation, were reported as the strongest predictors of response.

In the case of this clone: There is no known antigen for this receptor. The sample holds no much larger clone one base away, and base qualities are not on file.

Library creation used the immunoSEQ multiplex PCR assay. The clones in this table, taken by TCRdb from immuneACCESS, are in-frame only. Not every clone is retained; where verified, under half of the shortfall comes from an unresolved V gene, and the cause of the rest is unknown. The sample table holds 56,000 or so clones, of which around 85% were seen once. Together, the top ten hold under 3.5% of the sample. The CDR3 spans 15 residues, from the cysteine through the phenylalanine. The CDR3 DNA has 45 bases and is translated from base 1. At the junction V is shortened by 4 bases and J by 0 bases, with 9 bases in between. CDR1 and CDR2, looked up from the germline V gene (reference sequence), are MNHEY and SMNVEV. In this study, focal radiation therapy paired with CTLA-4 blockade (ipilimumab) was tested in patients who had chemo-refractory metastatic non-small-cell lung cancer.

The material sequenced was peripheral blood, taken from a patient treated with radiotherapy plus ipilimumab. This TCR came from a human donor with non-small cell lung cancer who had a partial response to radiotherapy plus ipilimumab. Recombination connected TRBV27 to TRBJ1-4; TRBD1 could be the D gene, as 5 bases match. The CDR3 sequence is CASSWSGSTNEKLFF. The DNA reads TGTGCCAGCAGTTGGTCAGGGTCAACTAATGAAAAACTGTTTTTT.